The T cell receptor beta chain described here comes from a study of control samples from healthy donors and cancer patients (dated by TCRdb to 2018 to 2021). As regards this clone: Its antigen target is currently unknown. The record has no base qualities; no much larger clone is one base away.

The protocol used for the library was the immunoSEQ multiplex PCR assay. The source is immuneACCESS, and TCRdb retained only in-frame sequences with V and J called. Part of the clones is not carried over; for the studies checked, unresolved V genes explain less than half of this, and the remainder is unexplained. This sample has about 140,000 clones in its table, and roughly 92% of those were observed once. The top ten clonotypes cover approximately 10% of the sample. This sequence was found in a man younger than 45 in good health. The material sequenced was blood.

The DNA reads as follows: TGTGCCAGCGCCCTCCTCTGGGACACCAGAAACACCATATATTTT. This is translated as CASALLWDTRNTIYF. Recombination linked TRBV6-7 to TRBJ1-3, and the D gene may be TRBD1, 6 bases matching. TRBV6-7 is known as an ORF, though its function is uncertain. The CDR3 goes from the cysteine to the phenylalanine over 15 residues. Only the CDR3 DNA stays, 45 bases, in frame from base 1. Between the V and J ends, shortened by 8 bases and 5 bases respectively, the junction contains 19 bases.